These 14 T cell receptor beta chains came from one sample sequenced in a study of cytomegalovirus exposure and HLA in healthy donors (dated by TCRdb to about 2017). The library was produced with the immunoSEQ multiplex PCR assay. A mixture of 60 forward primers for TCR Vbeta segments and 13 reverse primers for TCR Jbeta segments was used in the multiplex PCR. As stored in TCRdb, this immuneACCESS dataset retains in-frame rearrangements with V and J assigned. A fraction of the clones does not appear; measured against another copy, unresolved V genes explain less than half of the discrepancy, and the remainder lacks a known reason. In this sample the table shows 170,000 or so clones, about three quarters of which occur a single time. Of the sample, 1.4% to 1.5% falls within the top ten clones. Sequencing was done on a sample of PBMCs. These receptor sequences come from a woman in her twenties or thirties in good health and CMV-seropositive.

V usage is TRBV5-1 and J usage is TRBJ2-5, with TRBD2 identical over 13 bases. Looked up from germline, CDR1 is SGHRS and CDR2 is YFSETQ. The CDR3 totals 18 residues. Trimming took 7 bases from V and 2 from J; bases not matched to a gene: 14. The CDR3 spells CASGGGLGTSGKQETQYF. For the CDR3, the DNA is TGCGCCAGCGGGGGGGGGCTCGGGACTAGCGGGAAGCAAGAGACCCAGTACTTC.

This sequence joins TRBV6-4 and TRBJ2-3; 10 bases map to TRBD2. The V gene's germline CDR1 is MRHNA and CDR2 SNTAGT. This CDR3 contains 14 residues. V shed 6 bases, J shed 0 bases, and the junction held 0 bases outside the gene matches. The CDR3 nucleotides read TGTGCCAGCAGGACTAGCGGGAGCACAGATACGCAGTATTTT. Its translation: CASRTSGSTDTQYF.

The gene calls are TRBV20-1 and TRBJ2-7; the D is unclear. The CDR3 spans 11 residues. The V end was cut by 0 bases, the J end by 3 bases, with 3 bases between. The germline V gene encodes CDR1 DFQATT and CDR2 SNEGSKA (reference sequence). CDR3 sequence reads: CSARDGYEQYF. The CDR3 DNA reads TGCAGTGCTAGAGACGGCTACGAGCAGTACTTC.

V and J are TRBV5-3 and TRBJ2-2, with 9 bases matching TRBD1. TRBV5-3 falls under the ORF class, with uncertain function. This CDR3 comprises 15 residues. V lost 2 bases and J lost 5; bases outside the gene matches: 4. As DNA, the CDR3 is TGTGCCAGAAGCTTACAGGGGGCGTGGACCGGGGAGCTGTTTTTT. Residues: CARSLQGAWTGELFF.

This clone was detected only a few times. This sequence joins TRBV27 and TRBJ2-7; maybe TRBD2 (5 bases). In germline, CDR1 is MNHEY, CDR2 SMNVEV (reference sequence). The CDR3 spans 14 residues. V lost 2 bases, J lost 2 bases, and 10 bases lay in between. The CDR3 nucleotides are TGTGCCAGCAGTTTAGGAGGAGCTCCCTACGAGCAGTACTTC. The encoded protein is CASSLGGAPYEQYF.

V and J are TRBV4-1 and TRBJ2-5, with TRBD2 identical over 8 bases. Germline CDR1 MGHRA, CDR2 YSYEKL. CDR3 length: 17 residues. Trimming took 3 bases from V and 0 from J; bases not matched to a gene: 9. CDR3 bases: TGCGCCAGCAGCCAGGGACGAGCGGGAGCGGACCAAGAGACCCAGTACTTC. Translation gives CASSQGRAGADQETQYF.

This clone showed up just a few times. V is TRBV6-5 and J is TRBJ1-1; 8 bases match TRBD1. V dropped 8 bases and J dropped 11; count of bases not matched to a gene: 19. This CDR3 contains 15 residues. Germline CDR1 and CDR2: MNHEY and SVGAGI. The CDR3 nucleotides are TGTGCCAGCCTGGACAGGGTTTTACATTATGGTCGGGCTTTCTTT. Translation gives CASLDRVLHYGRAFF.

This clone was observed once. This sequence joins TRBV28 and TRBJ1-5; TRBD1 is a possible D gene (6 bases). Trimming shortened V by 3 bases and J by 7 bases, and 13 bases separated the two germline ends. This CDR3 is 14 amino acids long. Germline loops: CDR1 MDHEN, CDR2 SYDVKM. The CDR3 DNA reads TGTGCCAGCAGTTTCATACAGGGCTGGCAGCCCCAGCATTTT. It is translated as CASSFIQGWQPQHF.

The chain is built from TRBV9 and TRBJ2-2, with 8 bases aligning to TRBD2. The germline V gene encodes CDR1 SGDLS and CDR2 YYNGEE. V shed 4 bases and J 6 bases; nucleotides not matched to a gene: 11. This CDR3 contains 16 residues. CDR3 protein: CASSPSPSGSPGELFF. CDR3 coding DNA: TGTGCCAGCAGCCCGAGTCCCAGCGGGAGCCCCGGGGAGCTGTTTTTT.

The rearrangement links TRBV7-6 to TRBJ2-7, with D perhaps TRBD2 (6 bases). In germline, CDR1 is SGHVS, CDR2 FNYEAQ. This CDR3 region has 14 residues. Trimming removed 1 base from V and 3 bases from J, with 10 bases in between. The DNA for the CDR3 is TGTGCCAGCAGCTTAGGGGGGGAGAACTACGAGCAGTACTTC. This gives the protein CASSLGGENYEQYF. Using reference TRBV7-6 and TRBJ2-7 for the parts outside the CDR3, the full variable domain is GAGVSQSPRYKVTKRGQDVALRCDPISGHVSLYWYRQALGQGPEFLTYFNYEAQQDKSGLPNDRFSAERPEGSISTLTIQRTEQRDSAMYRCASSLGGENYEQYFGPGTRLTVT.

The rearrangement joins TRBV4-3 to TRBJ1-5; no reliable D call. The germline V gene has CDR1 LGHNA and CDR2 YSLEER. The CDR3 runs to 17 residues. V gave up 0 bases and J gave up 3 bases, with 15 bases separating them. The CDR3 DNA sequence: TGCGCCAGCAGCCAAGATAGCGCCCCTACCCCCAATCAGCCCCAGCATTTT. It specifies CASSQDSAPTPNQPQHF.

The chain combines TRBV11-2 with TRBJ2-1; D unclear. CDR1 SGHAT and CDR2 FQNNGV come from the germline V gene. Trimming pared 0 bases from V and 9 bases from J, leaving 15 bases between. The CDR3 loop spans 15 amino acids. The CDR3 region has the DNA TGTGCCAGCAGCTTAGATAATGGAACACCGGGTGAGCAGTTCTTC. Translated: CASSLDNGTPGEQFF.

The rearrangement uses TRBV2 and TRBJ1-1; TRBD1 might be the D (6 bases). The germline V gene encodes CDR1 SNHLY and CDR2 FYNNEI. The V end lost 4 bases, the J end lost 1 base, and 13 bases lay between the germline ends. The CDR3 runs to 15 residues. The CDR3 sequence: CASSARTEANTEAFF. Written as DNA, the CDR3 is TGTGCCAGCAGTGCCAGGACAGAGGCGAACACTGAAGCTTTCTTT.

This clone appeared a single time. Here the CDR3 reads CASSGTLTNTGELFF. CDR3 bases: TGTGCCAGCAGCGGGACACTGACGAACACCGGGGAGCTGTTTTTT. The V gene is TRBV5-5, the J gene TRBJ2-2; tentative D call: TRBD1 (6 bases). This CDR3 contains 15 residues. Deletions cut 4 bases from V and 0 bases from J, with 10 bases between. In germline, CDR1 is SGHKS, CDR2 YYEKEE (reference sequence).